The T cell receptor (beta chain) under discussion was sequenced for a study of T and B cells in COVID-19 patients. From blood, roughly 220-550 ng of genomic DNA served as TRB template. TRB rearrangements were amplified by multiplex PCR with BIOMED2 TRB-A/B primers. TCRdb processed the multiplex PCR reads anew with MiXCR; each CDR3 protein has one entry. Seen here are around 13,000 distinct CDR3 sequences, 25% observed once, and the top ten hold 4% to 5%. With V trimmed by 7 bases and J by 7 bases, 14 bases remained unmatched. The CDR3 loop spans 15 amino acids. V usage is TRBV12-3 or TRBV12-4 and J usage is TRBJ1-2; 8 nucleotides align to TRBD1. This sequence was found in a human donor who had recovered from COVID-19. Sequencing used blood. This chain's CDR3 is CASTNSPGQGIGYTF. For the CDR3, the DNA is TGTGCCAGCACCAACTCACCCGGACAGGGAATTGGCTACACCTTC.